These T cell receptor beta chains were read from a single sample in a study of blood T cell repertoires in COVID-19. The assay was immunoSEQ multiplex PCR, and TCRdb's table has in-frame clones only and misses some. The table records almost 45,000 clones, approximately 80% of them present only once. The sample consisted of peripheral blood. The source is a man older than 75 with acute or convalescent COVID-19. Both conserved end residues are part of each CDR3. A D gene is named only where the DNA matches it firmly. Size is omitted from some rows. Given values are once, few, many or a class for expanded clones.

j_call d_call v_call clone_size cdr3_aa cdr3_nt
TRBJ2-7 . TRBV5-1 once CASSLGPFSYEQYF TGCGCCAGCAGCTTGGGGCCCTTCTCCTACGAGCAGTACTTC
TRBJ2-2 TRBD1 TRBV5-6 once CASLRTGGTTGELFF TGTGCCAGCTTGCGGACAGGGGGAACGACCGGGGAGCTGTTTTTT
TRBJ2-1 . TRBV5-8 . CASSSLTGVVDNEQFF TGTGCCAGCAGCAGCCTAACGGGAGTCGTCGACAATGAGCAGTTCTTC
TRBJ2-7 . TRBV3-1/TRBV3-2 . CASSRKITTEQYF TGTGCCAGCAGTCGAAAAATTACTACGGAGCAGTACTTC
TRBJ2-7 TRBD2 TRBV2 few CASSAGLAVSYEQYF TGTGCCAGCAGTGCCGGACTAGCGGTCTCCTACGAGCAGTACTTC
TRBJ1-5 TRBD1 TRBV2 . CASSEILTGGNQPQHF TGTGCCAGCAGTGAGATTTTGACAGGGGGTAATCAGCCCCAGCATTTT
TRBJ2-2 TRBD2 TRBV7-8 once CASSWGTSVNGELFF TGTGCCAGCAGCTGGGGGACTAGCGTGAACGGGGAGCTGTTTTTT
TRBJ2-1 TRBD2 TRBV2 . CASRKSGGSYNEQFF TGTGCCAGCAGGAAGTCGGGAGGATCCTACAATGAGCAGTTCTTC
TRBJ2-6 . TRBV6-2/TRBV6-3 . CASSPRSSGRANVLTF TGTGCCAGCAGCCCTCGGTCCTCTGGGCGGGCCAACGTCCTGACTTTC
TRBJ2-1 TRBD2 TRBV6-1 few CASSVTASGGAYNEQFF TGTGCCAGCAGTGTAACCGCTAGCGGGGGGGCCTACAATGAGCAGTTCTTC
TRBJ1-2 TRBD1 TRBV5-6 . CASNLPGQGYGYTF TGTGCCAGCAACCTACCGGGACAGGGATACGGCTACACCTTC
TRBJ1-2 TRBD1 TRBV28 . CASSLSQQGPSYTF TGTGCCAGCAGTCTCAGTCAACAGGGGCCGAGCTACACCTTC
TRBJ2-3 . TRBV28 few CASSPLASTDTQYF TGTGCCAGCAGTCCGCTAGCGAGCACAGATACGCAGTATTTT
TRBJ2-5 TRBD2 TRBV7-8 . CASSFGSGRAGETQYF TGTGCCAGCAGCTTCGGTAGCGGGAGGGCCGGGGAGACCCAGTACTTC
TRBJ2-3 . TRBV7-2 . CASSLGQLTDTQYF TGTGCCAGCAGCTTAGGACAGCTCACAGATACGCAGTATTTT
TRBJ2-7 . TRBV11-2 few CASSPGTYEQYF TGTGCCAGCAGCCCGGGGACATACGAGCAGTACTTC
TRBJ2-5 TRBD2 TRBV28 . CASTPAGLASQETQYF TGTGCCAGCACCCCCGCGGGACTAGCGTCTCAAGAGACCCAGTACTTC
TRBJ2-7 . TRBV19 few CASSLDSSYEQYF TGTGCCAGTAGCCTTGACTCGTCCTACGAGCAGTACTTC
TRBJ2-7 TRBD2 TRBV4-2 few CASSQAQGTSGNEQYF TGTGCCAGCAGCCAAGCTCAAGGGACTAGCGGGAACGAGCAGTACTTC
TRBJ1-4 TRBD1 TRBV7-9 . CASSRQGEKLFF TGTGCCAGCAGCCGACAGGGGGAAAAACTGTTTTTT
TRBJ2-7 . TRBV7-2 . CASSSDWGSYEQYF TGTGCCAGCAGCTCGGACTGGGGCTCCTACGAGCAGTACTTC
TRBJ2-7 . TRBV29-1 . CSVETQGYEQYF TGCAGCGTCGAAACTCAGGGCTACGAGCAGTACTTC
TRBJ2-7 . TRBV24-1 . CATSDFEELSEQYF TGTGCCACCAGTGATTTTGAGGAGCTCAGCGAGCAGTACTTC
TRBJ2-1 TRBD2 TRBV28 . CAARTSGYNEQFF TGTGCCGCCCGGACTAGCGGGTACAATGAGCAGTTCTTC
TRBJ2-3 . TRBV29-1 . CSVQVGGTQYF TGCAGCGTCCAGGTGGGGGGTACGCAGTATTTT
TRBJ2-2 TRBD2 TRBV19 . CASSIPTSGRARNTGELFF TGTGCCAGTAGTATCCCCACTAGCGGGAGGGCCCGGAACACCGGGGAGCTGTTTTTT
TRBJ2-5 . TRBV7-2 . CASSPGKETQYF TGTGCCAGCTCCCCGGGTAAAGAGACCCAGTACTTC
TRBJ1-1 TRBD1 TRBV28 . CASTAGGNTEAFF TGTGCCAGCACCGCAGGGGGGAACACTGAAGCTTTCTTT
TRBJ2-1 TRBD2 TRBV27 . CASSPWVSGSSEQFF TGTGCCAGCAGCCCCTGGGTTAGCGGGAGTTCGGAGCAGTTCTTC
TRBJ1-6 TRBD1 TRBV4-1 . CASSRLQGQGGSPLHF TGCGCCAGCAGCCGCCTCCAAGGACAGGGTGGCTCACCCCTCCACTTT
TRBJ2-6 . TRBV7-3 . CASSLTGVGANVLTF TGTGCCAGCAGCTTAACAGGGGTCGGGGCCAACGTCCTGACTTTC
TRBJ1-5 TRBD1 TRBV5-6 few CASSFQGVVSQPQHF TGTGCCAGCAGTTTTCAGGGGGTAGTCAGTCAGCCCCAGCATTTT
TRBJ1-2 . TRBV20-1 . CSASTGSTTGGYTF TGCAGTGCTAGTACAGGGTCTACAACGGGTGGCTACACCTTC